This is a list of T cell receptor beta chains from one sample in a study of beta chain features in type 1 diabetes. Profiling relied on immunoSEQ multiplex PCR, and the TCRdb table lists in-frame clones only, not all of them. The sample contains 120,000 to 150,000 clones, 6.5% to 8.5% of which appear only once. Sequenced sample: central memory CD4+ T cells from blood. The receptors here all came from a woman aged 25-40 years in good health. CDR3s include the opening cysteine and the closing phenylalanine or tryptophan. A D gene is named only where the DNA matches it firmly. Clone sizes are given selectively: once, few, many, or a class where the clone is expanded.

J gene: TRBJ2-1; V gene: TRBV11-2; D gene: TRBD2; clone size: few; CDR3 DNA: TGTGCCAGCAGCTTATTGACTAGCGGAAACAATGAGCAGTTCTTC; CDR3 protein: CASSLLTSGNNEQFF
J gene: TRBJ2-6; V gene: TRBV19; D gene: .; clone size: .; CDR3 DNA: TGTGCCAGTACCAGGGGGGTACCCTCTGGGGCCAACGTCCTGACTTTC; CDR3 protein: CASTRGVPSGANVLTF
J gene: TRBJ1-2; V gene: TRBV28; D gene: .; clone size: few; CDR3 DNA: TGTGCCAGCAGTTTATCCGGGGGGCAGGGCTACACCTTC; CDR3 protein: CASSLSGGQGYTF
J gene: TRBJ1-1; V gene: TRBV28; D gene: .; clone size: .; CDR3 DNA: TGTGCCAGCAGTCCCTCGGAGGGCCGTAACACTGAAGCTTTCTTT; CDR3 protein: CASSPSEGRNTEAFF
J gene: TRBJ1-4; V gene: TRBV9; D gene: TRBD1; clone size: .; CDR3 DNA: TGTGCCAGCAGCGTATCCCCCGGGACAGGCGGGGAAAAACTGTTTTTT; CDR3 protein: CASSVSPGTGGEKLFF
J gene: TRBJ2-7; V gene: TRBV6-1; D gene: TRBD2; clone size: .; CDR3 DNA: TGTGCCGGAGACAGGGGACTAGCGGGAGGCGAGCAGTACTTC; CDR3 protein: CAGDRGLAGGEQYF
J gene: TRBJ2-5; V gene: TRBV7-2; D gene: .; clone size: .; CDR3 DNA: TGTGCCAGCAGCCGCCGAGGGAGCTCCCCGGGGAGCGAGACCCAGTACTTC; CDR3 protein: CASSRRGSSPGSETQYF
J gene: TRBJ2-7; V gene: TRBV28; D gene: .; clone size: few; CDR3 DNA: TGTGCCAGCAGTTTATCGGGTCCCCTAGGCGAGCAGTACTTC; CDR3 protein: CASSLSGPLGEQYF
J gene: TRBJ1-2; V gene: TRBV7-9; D gene: .; clone size: .; CDR3 DNA: TGTGCCAGCAGCTCTGGGGGGGGCGAAGGCTACACCTTC; CDR3 protein: CASSSGGGEGYTF
J gene: TRBJ2-2; V gene: TRBV4-1; D gene: TRBD2; clone size: few; CDR3 DNA: TGCGCCAGCAGCCAATGGACTAGCGGGATGAACACCGGGGAGCTGTTTTTT; CDR3 protein: CASSQWTSGMNTGELFF
J gene: TRBJ1-1; V gene: TRBV6-1; D gene: .; clone size: few; CDR3 DNA: TGTGCCAGCAGAGAGCCCAGGGGTACGGGAACTGAAGCTTTCTTT; CDR3 protein: CASREPRGTGTEAFF
J gene: TRBJ2-6; V gene: TRBV2; D gene: TRBD1; clone size: many; CDR3 DNA: TGTGCCAGCGAGGGACAGGACAACTCTGGGGCCAACGTCCTGACTTTC; CDR3 protein: CASEGQDNSGANVLTF
J gene: TRBJ1-5; V gene: TRBV29-1; D gene: TRBD1; clone size: .; CDR3 DNA: TGCAGCGTTGCTACAGGGGGCGGACGGAGCAATCAGCCCCAGCATTTT; CDR3 protein: CSVATGGGRSNQPQHF
J gene: TRBJ2-1; V gene: TRBV7-2; D gene: TRBD2; clone size: few; CDR3 DNA: TGTGCCAGCAGCACAGGACTAGCGGGACGCAATGAGCAGTTCTTC; CDR3 protein: CASSTGLAGRNEQFF
J gene: TRBJ2-1; V gene: TRBV7-6; D gene: .; clone size: .; CDR3 DNA: TGTGCCAGCAGCTTCGGACAGAACAATGAGCAGTTCTTC; CDR3 protein: CASSFGQNNEQFF
J gene: TRBJ1-2; V gene: TRBV10-3; D gene: .; clone size: .; CDR3 DNA: TGTGCCACCAACGCTGACAGTCTCTATGGCTACACCTTC; CDR3 protein: CATNADSLYGYTF
J gene: TRBJ2-7; V gene: TRBV5-5; D gene: .; clone size: few; CDR3 DNA: TGTGCCAGCAGCTTGGTTAGCGGCTCCTACGAGCAGTACTTC; CDR3 protein: CASSLVSGSYEQYF
J gene: TRBJ2-7; V gene: TRBV29-1; D gene: .; clone size: .; CDR3 DNA: TGCAGCGTTGAAGAGAGCAGGGTGGAGTACTTC; CDR3 protein: CSVEESRVEYF
J gene: TRBJ1-1; V gene: TRBV18; D gene: .; clone size: .; CDR3 DNA: TGTGCCAGCTCACCAAGGGGGAACACTGAAGCTTTCTTT; CDR3 protein: CASSPRGNTEAFF
J gene: TRBJ2-1; V gene: TRBV28; D gene: .; clone size: few; CDR3 DNA: TGTGCCAGCAGGACGGCAGCGTCACTCGGGTACAATGAGCAGTTCTTC; CDR3 protein: CASRTAASLGYNEQFF
J gene: TRBJ1-2; V gene: TRBV28; D gene: .; clone size: .; CDR3 DNA: TGTGCCAGCAGTTTAGATGGGCAGGCCGTCTATGGCTACACCTTC; CDR3 protein: CASSLDGQAVYGYTF
J gene: TRBJ2-2; V gene: TRBV7-9; D gene: .; clone size: few; CDR3 DNA: TGTGCCAGCAGCTTAGGCTCCGGTGCGGGAACGAACACCGGGGAGCTGTTTTTT; CDR3 protein: CASSLGSGAGTNTGELFF
J gene: TRBJ1-5; V gene: TRBV7-2; D gene: .; clone size: few; CDR3 DNA: TGTGCCAGCAGCATACAGGGTCAGAGCAATCAGCCCCAGCATTTT; CDR3 protein: CASSIQGQSNQPQHF
J gene: TRBJ2-2; V gene: TRBV5-1; D gene: .; clone size: many; CDR3 DNA: TGCGCCAGCAGCTTGGCTAGCGAGAACACCGGGGAGCTGTTTTTT; CDR3 protein: CASSLASENTGELFF
J gene: TRBJ2-2; V gene: TRBV7-3; D gene: TRBD2; clone size: few; CDR3 DNA: TGTGCCAGCAGCTTAGGCGGGAGGAGTAACACCGGGGAGCTGTTTTTT; CDR3 protein: CASSLGGRSNTGELFF
J gene: TRBJ2-1; V gene: TRBV7-9; D gene: TRBD2; clone size: few; CDR3 DNA: TGTGCCGGAGCTGGGACTAGCGGGAGGGTTGTTGTTGATGAGCAGTTCTTC; CDR3 protein: CAGAGTSGRVVVDEQFF
J gene: TRBJ1-2; V gene: TRBV7-2; D gene: .; clone size: .; CDR3 DNA: TGTGCCAGCAGCTCGTATCTAACGGGGGATGATGGCTACACCTTC; CDR3 protein: CASSSYLTGDDGYTF
J gene: TRBJ1-1; V gene: TRBV7-7; D gene: .; clone size: few; CDR3 DNA: TGTGCTAGCAGCGTTGACAGGAACACTGAAGCTTTCTTT; CDR3 protein: CASSVDRNTEAFF
J gene: TRBJ1-1; V gene: TRBV5-1; D gene: .; clone size: .; CDR3 DNA: TGCGCCAGCAGCTTGGGGCTAGGAACCTGGGACACTGAAGCTTTCTTT; CDR3 protein: CASSLGLGTWDTEAFF
J gene: TRBJ2-7; V gene: TRBV7-3; D gene: .; clone size: few; CDR3 DNA: TGTGCCAGCAGCTTAACACACGGGAGTGGTTTCGCCGAGCAGTACTTC; CDR3 protein: CASSLTHGSGFAEQYF
J gene: TRBJ2-3; V gene: TRBV7-9; D gene: TRBD2; clone size: .; CDR3 DNA: TGTGCCAGCAGCTTGGGGACTAGCGGGAGCACAGATACGCAGTATTTT; CDR3 protein: CASSLGTSGSTDTQYF
J gene: TRBJ1-2; V gene: TRBV7-2; D gene: TRBD1; clone size: few; CDR3 DNA: TGTGCCAGCAGCGCCGGACAGGGGGACTATGGCTACACCTTC; CDR3 protein: CASSAGQGDYGYTF
J gene: TRBJ1-2; V gene: TRBV18; D gene: TRBD1; clone size: .; CDR3 DNA: TGTGCCAGCTCACCTAGGGACAGGCGGGGAGATGGCTACACCTTC; CDR3 protein: CASSPRDRRGDGYTF
J gene: TRBJ2-7; V gene: TRBV7-3; D gene: .; clone size: .; CDR3 DNA: TGTGCCAGCAGCCCCCTCTTCTCCTACGAGCAGTACTTC; CDR3 protein: CASSPLFSYEQYF
J gene: TRBJ2-1; V gene: TRBV7-9; D gene: .; clone size: few; CDR3 DNA: TGTGCCAGCAGCCCAGGTCGGGATGCCAGGTACAATGAGCAGTTCTTC; CDR3 protein: CASSPGRDARYNEQFF
J gene: TRBJ1-2; V gene: TRBV5-1; D gene: TRBD1; clone size: .; CDR3 DNA: TGCGCCAGCAGCCACGGGACAGTTGCTAACTATGGCTACACCTTC; CDR3 protein: CASSHGTVANYGYTF
J gene: TRBJ2-1; V gene: TRBV11-2; D gene: .; clone size: few; CDR3 DNA: TGTGCCAGCGGGGAGAGCTCCTACAATGAGCAGTTCTTC; CDR3 protein: CASGESSYNEQFF
J gene: TRBJ2-2; V gene: TRBV29-1; D gene: .; clone size: few; CDR3 DNA: TGCAGTGCGGGGACAGCTACGAACACCGGGGAGCTGTTTTTT; CDR3 protein: CSAGTATNTGELFF
J gene: TRBJ2-7; V gene: TRBV7-2; D gene: TRBD2; clone size: few; CDR3 DNA: TGTGCCAGCAGCTTCAGGACTAGAGGTCGCGAGCAGTACTTC; CDR3 protein: CASSFRTRGREQYF
J gene: TRBJ1-5; V gene: TRBV2; D gene: TRBD1; clone size: .; CDR3 DNA: TGTGCCAGCAGTGCACTCGGGACAGGGCCCAGCCAGCCCCAGCATTTT; CDR3 protein: CASSALGTGPSQPQHF
J gene: TRBJ2-7; V gene: TRBV29-1; D gene: .; clone size: many; CDR3 DNA: TGCAGCGGACGGGACACCCCCTACGAGCAGTACTTC; CDR3 protein: CSGRDTPYEQYF
J gene: TRBJ2-2; V gene: TRBV7-3; D gene: TRBD2; clone size: few; CDR3 DNA: TGTGCCAGCAGGGTCGGGACTAGTACCGGGGAGCTGTTTTTT; CDR3 protein: CASRVGTSTGELFF
J gene: TRBJ1-1; V gene: TRBV6-6; D gene: .; clone size: few; CDR3 DNA: TGTGCCAGCAGTCTAGGGGGTCTAGACCCCACTGAAGCTTTCTTT; CDR3 protein: CASSLGGLDPTEAFF
J gene: TRBJ2-6; V gene: TRBV5-5; D gene: TRBD2; clone size: few; CDR3 DNA: TGTGCCAGCTCTGCGGCGGGAGTCCCCTCTGGGGCCAACGTCCTGACTTTC; CDR3 protein: CASSAAGVPSGANVLTF
J gene: TRBJ2-7; V gene: TRBV28; D gene: TRBD2; clone size: many; CDR3 DNA: TGTGCCAGCACCAGCGGGAGGGCATACGAGCAGTACTTC; CDR3 protein: CASTSGRAYEQYF
J gene: TRBJ2-3; V gene: TRBV27; D gene: TRBD1; clone size: .; CDR3 DNA: TGTGCCAGCAGACGATACAGGGGTCGGACAGATACGCAGTATTTT; CDR3 protein: CASRRYRGRTDTQYF
J gene: TRBJ2-4; V gene: TRBV27; D gene: .; clone size: few; CDR3 DNA: TGTGCCAGCAGTTTGGTCGGGTACAAAAACATTCAGTACTTC; CDR3 protein: CASSLVGYKNIQYF
J gene: TRBJ1-2; V gene: TRBV15; D gene: .; clone size: few; CDR3 DNA: TGTGCCACCAGCAGAGATAAGGGGATGGGCGGCGGCTACACCTTC; CDR3 protein: CATSRDKGMGGGYTF
J gene: TRBJ1-1; V gene: TRBV18; D gene: .; clone size: .; CDR3 DNA: TGTGCCAGCTCACCGGCGGCCATGAACACTGAAGCTTTCTTT; CDR3 protein: CASSPAAMNTEAFF
J gene: TRBJ2-3; V gene: TRBV5-1; D gene: .; clone size: .; CDR3 DNA: TGCGCCAGCACCTTGGGGCAAGCGGAGGGGGATACGCAGTATTTT; CDR3 protein: CASTLGQAEGDTQYF
J gene: TRBJ2-3; V gene: TRBV9; D gene: TRBD2; clone size: few; CDR3 DNA: TGTGCCAGCAGCACCTTAGCGGGAGGGTTGGCAGATACGCAGTATTTT; CDR3 protein: CASSTLAGGLADTQYF
J gene: TRBJ2-5; V gene: TRBV2; D gene: .; clone size: .; CDR3 DNA: TGTGCCAGCAACCGGGGTGGAAGAGAGACCCAGTACTTC; CDR3 protein: CASNRGGRETQYF
J gene: TRBJ2-7; V gene: TRBV7-2; D gene: TRBD2; clone size: .; CDR3 DNA: TGTGCCAGCAGCTTAGGAGGAGCCAGCGGGAGGGTCTACGAGCAGTACTTC; CDR3 protein: CASSLGGASGRVYEQYF